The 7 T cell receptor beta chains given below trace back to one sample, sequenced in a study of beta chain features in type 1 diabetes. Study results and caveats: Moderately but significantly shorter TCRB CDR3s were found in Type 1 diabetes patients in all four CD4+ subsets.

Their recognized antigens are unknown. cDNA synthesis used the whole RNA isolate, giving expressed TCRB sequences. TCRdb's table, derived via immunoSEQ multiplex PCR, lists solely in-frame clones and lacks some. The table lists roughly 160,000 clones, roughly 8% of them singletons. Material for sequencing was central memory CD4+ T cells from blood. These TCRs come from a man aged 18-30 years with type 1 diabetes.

The CDR3 here is CASSLPRRSGTEAFF. The DNA for the CDR3 is TGTGCCAGCAGTTTACCTCGCAGGTCCGGCACTGAAGCTTTCTTT. The genes are TRBV28 and TRBJ1-1, with D unclear. Trimming took off 2 bases at V and 4 bases at J, with 14 bases between the two ends. Germline loops: CDR1 MDHEN, CDR2 SYDVKM. This CDR3 has 15 residues.

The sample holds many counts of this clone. CDR3 coding DNA: TGTGCCAGCAGCCAAAAACTAGGCGGGAGATGGGATGAGCAGTTCTTC. Translation gives CASSQKLGGRWDEQFF. The chain recombines TRBV7-2 with TRBJ2-1, with 7 bases lining up with TRBD2. Germline V gene sequence: CDR1 SGHTA, CDR2 FQGNSA. The length of the CDR3 is 16 residues. The J segment lost 8 bases and the V segment lost 5 bases, leaving 15 bases of the junction unmatched.

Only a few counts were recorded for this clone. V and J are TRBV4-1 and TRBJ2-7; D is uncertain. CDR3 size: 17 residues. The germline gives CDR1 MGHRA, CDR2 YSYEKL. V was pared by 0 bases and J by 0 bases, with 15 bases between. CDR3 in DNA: TGCGCCAGCAGCCAAGAACCGAGGCCGAGAAGCTCCTACGAGCAGTACTTC. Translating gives CASSQEPRPRSSYEQYF.

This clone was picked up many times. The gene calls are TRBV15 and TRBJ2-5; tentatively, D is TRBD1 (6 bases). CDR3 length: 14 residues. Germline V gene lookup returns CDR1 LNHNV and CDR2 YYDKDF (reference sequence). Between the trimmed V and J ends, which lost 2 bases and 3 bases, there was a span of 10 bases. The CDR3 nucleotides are TGTGCCACCAGCAGATCGACAGGCAAAGAGACCCAGTACTTC. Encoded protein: CATSRSTGKETQYF.

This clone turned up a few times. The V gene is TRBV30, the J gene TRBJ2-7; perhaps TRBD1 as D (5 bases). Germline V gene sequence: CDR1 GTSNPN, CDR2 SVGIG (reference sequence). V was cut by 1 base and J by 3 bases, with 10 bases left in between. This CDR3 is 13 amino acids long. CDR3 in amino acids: CAWSGTGNYEQYF. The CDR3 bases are TGTGCCTGGAGTGGAACAGGTAACTACGAGCAGTACTTC.

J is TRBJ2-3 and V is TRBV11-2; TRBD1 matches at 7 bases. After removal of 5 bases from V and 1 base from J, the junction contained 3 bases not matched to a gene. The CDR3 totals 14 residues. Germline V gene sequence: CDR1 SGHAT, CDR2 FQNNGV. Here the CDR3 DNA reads TGTGCCAGCAGCCCCGACAGGGGCACAGATACGCAGTATTTT. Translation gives CASSPDRGTDTQYF.

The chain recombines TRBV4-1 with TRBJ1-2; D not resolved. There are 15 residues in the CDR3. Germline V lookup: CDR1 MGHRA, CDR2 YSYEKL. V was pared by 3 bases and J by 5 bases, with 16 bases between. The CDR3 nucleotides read TGCGCCAGCAGCCAGGCGGGCCTCTCCCCTTATGGCTACACCTTC. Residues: CASSQAGLSPYGYTF.